Listed below are T cell receptor beta chains from one sample, sequenced in a study of tumor-infiltrating lymphocytes in primary liver carcinoma. TCRdb re-analysed the multiplex PCR reads in MiXCR, keeping a single row per CDR3 protein. Found here are about 66,000 distinct CDR3 sequences, around 69% of them singletons; the top ten hold approximately 41%. Sequencing was performed on liver tumor tissue from sampling region 4. The receptors here all came from a man between 40 and 49 years old with primary liver carcinoma and hepatitis B virus infection. The CDR3 runs from the conserved cysteine through the conserved F or W. The D gene is left open where the match is weak. Clone size is not always given. Where it is, it says once, few, many or a class for expanded clones.

j_call clone_size d_call v_call cdr3_nt cdr3_aa
TRBJ2-1 few NA TRBV10-3 TGTGCCATCAGCCCGACTATCCGATCCTACAATGAGCAGTTCTTC CAISPTIRSYNEQFF
TRBJ2-1 NA NA TRBV29-1 TGCAGCGTTGAAGAAGCCCAGGGTAGGTTAATCGATGAGCAGTTCTTC CSVEEAQGRLIDEQFF
TRBJ2-2 NA NA TRBV5-1 TGCGCCAGCAGCCCCCAATACGGCACCGGGGAGCTGTTTTTT CASSPQYGTGELFF
TRBJ2-1 NA TRBD2 TRBV6-5 TGTGCCAGCAGTAAATCTAGCGGGAGGGGGGGGTATAATGAGCAGTTCTTC CASSKSSGRGGYNEQFF
TRBJ1-1 NA NA TRBV4-3 TGCGCCAGCAGACAAGGGGCCTGGGAGAACACTGAAGCTTTCTTT CASRQGAWENTEAFF
TRBJ2-7 many TRBD1 TRBV4-1 TGCGCCAGCAGCCAAGAACCACCGGGACAGGGCTACGAGCAGTACTTC CASSQEPPGQGYEQYF
TRBJ2-7 NA NA TRBV4-2 TGTGCCAGCAGCCAAGGGCTTAGCGGCTTCACGTACGAGCACTACTTC CASSQGLSGFTYEHYF
TRBJ1-5 NA NA TRBV29-1 TGCAGCGTTGATGCCCGAGGTCGAATAGATACGCAGCATTTT CSVDARGRIDTQHF
TRBJ2-1 few NA TRBV12-3/TRBV12-4 TGTATCAACGGGGAGGGGGGCGGGTCTCTCTCCTACAATGAGCAGTTCTTC CINGEGGGSLSYNEQFF
TRBJ1-6 many NA TRBV24-1 TGTGCCACCAGTGCGGCTTCCTATTCACCCCTCCACTTT CATSAASYSPLHF
TRBJ2-5 NA NA TRBV29-1 TGTAGCGGCATACAGGGGACGGGAGAGACCCATTACTTC CSGIQGTGETHYF
TRBJ2-7 few NA TRBV4-1 TGTACCAGCAGCCAAGATCGAACAGGTGCCACCCTCGAGCAGTACTTC CTSSQDRTGATLEQYF
TRBJ2-1 many NA TRBV10-3 TGTGCCATCAGTGAACAGCGGTTGTACAATGAGCAGTTCTTC CAISEQRLYNEQFF
TRBJ1-1 NA NA TRBV6-6 TGTGCCAGCAGCATAGGGGGGACTGCTGAAGCTTTCTTT CASSIGGTAEAFF
TRBJ2-3 NA TRBD2 TRBV5-1 TGCGACAGCAGCTTTATGCTAGCGGGAGGGCCGACAGATACACAGTATTTT CDSSFMLAGGPTDTQYF
TRBJ2-5 NA NA TRBV7-9 TGTACCAGCTGCCCCTCCGAAGAGACCCAGTACTTC CTSCPSEETQYF
TRBJ2-3 NA NA TRBV4-1 TGCACCAGCAGCCCGGACACCTGGAAGCAGTATTTT CTSSPDTWKQYF
TRBJ2-3 NA TRBD2 TRBV6-1 TGTGCCAGCACTGAAATAGCGGGAGGGAGGACAGATACGCAGTTTTTT CASTEIAGGRTDTQFF
TRBJ2-5 NA TRBD2 TRBV6-1 TGTGCCAGCAGTGGACTAGCGGGAGGGAAAGAGACCCAGTACTTC CASSGLAGGKETQYF